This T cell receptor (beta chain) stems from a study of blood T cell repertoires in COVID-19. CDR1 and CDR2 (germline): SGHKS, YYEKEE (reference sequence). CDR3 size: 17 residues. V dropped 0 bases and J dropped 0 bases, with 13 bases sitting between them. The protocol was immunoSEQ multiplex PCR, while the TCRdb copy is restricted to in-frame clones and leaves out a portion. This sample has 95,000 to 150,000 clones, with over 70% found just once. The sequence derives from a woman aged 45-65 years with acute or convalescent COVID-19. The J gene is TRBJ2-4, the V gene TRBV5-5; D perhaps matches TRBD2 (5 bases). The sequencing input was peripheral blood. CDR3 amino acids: CASSLAARALAKNIQYF. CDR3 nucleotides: TGTGCCAGCAGCTTGGCCGCGAGGGCCCTAGCCAAAAACATTCAGTACTTC.